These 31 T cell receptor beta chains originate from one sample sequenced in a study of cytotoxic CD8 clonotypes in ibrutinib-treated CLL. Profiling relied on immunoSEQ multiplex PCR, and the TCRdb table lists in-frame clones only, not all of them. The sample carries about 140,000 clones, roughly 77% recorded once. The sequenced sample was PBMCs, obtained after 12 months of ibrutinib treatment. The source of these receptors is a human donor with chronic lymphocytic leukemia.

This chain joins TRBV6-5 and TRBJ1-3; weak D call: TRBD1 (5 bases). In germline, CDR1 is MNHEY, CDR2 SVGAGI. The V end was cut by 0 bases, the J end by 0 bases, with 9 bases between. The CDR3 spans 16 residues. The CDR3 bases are TGTGCCAGCAGTTACTCCGGACACTTCTCTGGAAACACCATATATTTT. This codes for CASSYSGHFSGNTIYF.

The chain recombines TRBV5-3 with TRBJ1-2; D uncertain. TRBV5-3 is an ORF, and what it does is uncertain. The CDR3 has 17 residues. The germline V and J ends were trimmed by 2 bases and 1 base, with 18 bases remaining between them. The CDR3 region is CARSFRNPLGSNYGYTF. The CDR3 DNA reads TGTGCCAGAAGCTTCCGTAACCCCCTCGGCAGTAACTATGGCTACACCTTC.

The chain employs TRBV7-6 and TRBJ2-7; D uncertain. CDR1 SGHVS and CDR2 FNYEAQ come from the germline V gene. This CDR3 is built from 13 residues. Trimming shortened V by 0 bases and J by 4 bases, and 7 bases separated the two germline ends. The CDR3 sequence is CASSLATGYEQYF. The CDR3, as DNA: TGTGCCAGCAGCTTAGCGACGGGTTACGAGCAGTACTTC.

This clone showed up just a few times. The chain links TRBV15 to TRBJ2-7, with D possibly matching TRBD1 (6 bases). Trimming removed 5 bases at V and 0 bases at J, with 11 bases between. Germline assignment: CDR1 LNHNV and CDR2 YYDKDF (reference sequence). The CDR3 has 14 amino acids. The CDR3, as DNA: TGTGCCACCAGCGCGGACAGTAACTCCTACGAGCAGTACTTC. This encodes CATSADSNSYEQYF. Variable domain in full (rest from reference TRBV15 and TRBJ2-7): DAMVIQNPRYQVTQFGKPVTLSCSQTLNHNVMYWYQQKSSQAPKLLFHYYDKDFNNEADTPDNFQSRRPNTSFCFLDIRSPGLGDTAMYLCATSADSNSYEQYFGPGTRLTVT.

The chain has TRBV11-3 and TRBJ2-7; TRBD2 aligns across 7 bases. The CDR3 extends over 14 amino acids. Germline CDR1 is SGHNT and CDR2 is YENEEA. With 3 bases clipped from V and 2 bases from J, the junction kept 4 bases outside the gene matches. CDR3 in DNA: TGTGCCAGCAGCTTCGGGGAGGGACCCTACGAGCAGTACTTC. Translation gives CASSFGEGPYEQYF.

CDR3 amino acids: CASSLDGGGISTDTQYF. CDR3 in DNA: TGTGCCAGCAGCTTAGACGGCGGAGGGATTAGCACAGATACGCAGTATTTT. The chain uses TRBV5-6 and TRBJ2-3, with D possibly being TRBD2 (6 bases). The V gene lost 2 bases and the J gene lost 0 bases, with 16 bases spanning the gap. Germline V CDR1 and CDR2: SGHDT, YYEEEE. CDR3 length equals 17 residues.

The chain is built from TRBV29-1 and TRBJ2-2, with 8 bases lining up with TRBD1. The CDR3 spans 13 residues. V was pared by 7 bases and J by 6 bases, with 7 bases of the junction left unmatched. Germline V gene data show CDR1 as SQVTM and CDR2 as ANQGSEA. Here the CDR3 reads CSAGDRSSGELFF. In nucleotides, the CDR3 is TGCAGCGCCGGGGACAGGTCTTCCGGGGAGCTGTTTTTT.

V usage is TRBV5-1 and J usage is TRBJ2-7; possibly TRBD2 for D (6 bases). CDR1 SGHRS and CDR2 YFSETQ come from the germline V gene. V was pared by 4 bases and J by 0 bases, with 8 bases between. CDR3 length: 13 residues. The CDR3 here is CASSRDFSYEQYF. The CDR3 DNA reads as TGCGCCAGCAGCCGGGACTTCTCCTACGAGCAGTACTTC. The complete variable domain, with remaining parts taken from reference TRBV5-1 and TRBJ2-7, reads KAGVTQTPRYLIKTRGQQVTLSCSPISGHRSVSWYQQTPGQGLQFLFEYFSETQRNKGNFPGRFSGRQFSNSRSEMNVSTLELGDSALYLCASSRDFSYEQYFGPGTRLTVT.

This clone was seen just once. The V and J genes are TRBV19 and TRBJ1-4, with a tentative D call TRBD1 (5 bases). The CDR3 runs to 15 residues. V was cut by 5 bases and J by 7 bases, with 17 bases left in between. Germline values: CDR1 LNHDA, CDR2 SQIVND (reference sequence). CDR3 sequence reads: CASSLQVAGGEKLFF. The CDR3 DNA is TGTGCCAGTAGTTTACAGGTAGCCGGGGGTGAAAAACTGTTTTTT.

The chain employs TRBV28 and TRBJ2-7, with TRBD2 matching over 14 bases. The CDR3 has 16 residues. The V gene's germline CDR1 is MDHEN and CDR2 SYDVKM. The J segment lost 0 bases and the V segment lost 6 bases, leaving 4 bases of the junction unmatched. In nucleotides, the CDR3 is TGTGCCAGCAGGGGACTAGCGGGGGCTGGCTCCTACGAGCAGTACTTC. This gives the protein CASRGLAGAGSYEQYF.

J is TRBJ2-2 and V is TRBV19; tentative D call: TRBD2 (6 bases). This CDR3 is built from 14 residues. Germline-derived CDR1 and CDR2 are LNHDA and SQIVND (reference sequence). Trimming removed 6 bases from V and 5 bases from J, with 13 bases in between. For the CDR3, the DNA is TGTGCCAGTAGGTTCCGGGAGAGGACCGGGGAGCTGTTTTTT. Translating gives CASRFRERTGELFF.

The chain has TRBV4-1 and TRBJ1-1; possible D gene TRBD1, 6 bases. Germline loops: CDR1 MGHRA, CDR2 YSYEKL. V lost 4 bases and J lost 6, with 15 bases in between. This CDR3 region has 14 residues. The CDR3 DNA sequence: TGCGCCAGCAGCCGCGCGACAGGTGTCGCTGAAGCTTTCTTT. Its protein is CASSRATGVAEAFF.

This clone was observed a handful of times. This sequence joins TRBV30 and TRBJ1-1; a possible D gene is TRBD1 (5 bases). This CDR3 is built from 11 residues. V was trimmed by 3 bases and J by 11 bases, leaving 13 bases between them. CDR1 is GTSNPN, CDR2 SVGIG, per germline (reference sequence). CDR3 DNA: TGTGCCTGGAGCGAAGGGGCCGTGGCTTTCTTT. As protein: CAWSEGAVAFF.

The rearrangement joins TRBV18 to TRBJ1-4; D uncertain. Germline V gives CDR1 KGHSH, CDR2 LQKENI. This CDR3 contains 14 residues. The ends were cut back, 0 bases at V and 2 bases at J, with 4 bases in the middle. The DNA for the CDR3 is TGTGCCAGCTCACCACCGGGCACTAATGAAAAACTGTTTTTT. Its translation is CASSPPGTNEKLFF.

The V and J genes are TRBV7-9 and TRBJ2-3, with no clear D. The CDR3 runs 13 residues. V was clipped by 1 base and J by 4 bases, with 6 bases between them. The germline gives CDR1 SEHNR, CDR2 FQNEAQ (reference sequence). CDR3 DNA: TGTGCCAGCAGCTTAGTGGGCTCAGATACGCAGTATTTT. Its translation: CASSLVGSDTQYF.

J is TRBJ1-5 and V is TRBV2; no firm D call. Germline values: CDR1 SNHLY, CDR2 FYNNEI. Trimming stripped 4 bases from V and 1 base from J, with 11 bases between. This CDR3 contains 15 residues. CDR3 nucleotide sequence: TGTGCCAGCAGTGGTAGCATTGAAAGCAATCAGCCCCAGCATTTT. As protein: CASSGSIESNQPQHF.

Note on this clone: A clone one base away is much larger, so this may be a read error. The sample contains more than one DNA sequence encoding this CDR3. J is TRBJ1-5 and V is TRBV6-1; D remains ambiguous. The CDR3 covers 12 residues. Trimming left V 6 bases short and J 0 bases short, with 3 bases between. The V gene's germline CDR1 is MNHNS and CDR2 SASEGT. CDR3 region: CASRDSNQPQHF. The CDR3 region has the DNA TGTGCCAGCAGGGATAGCAATCAGCCCCAGCATTTT.

In DNA form, the CDR3 reads TGTGCCAGCAGGGGACAGGGCTCCTACGAGCAGTACTTC. It encodes CASRGQGSYEQYF. The chain has TRBV6-5 and TRBJ2-7; 9 bases match TRBD1. CDR1 is MNHEY and CDR2 is SVGAGI in the germline V gene. V lost 6 bases, J lost 0 bases, and 0 bases stayed unmatched. The CDR3 totals 13 residues.

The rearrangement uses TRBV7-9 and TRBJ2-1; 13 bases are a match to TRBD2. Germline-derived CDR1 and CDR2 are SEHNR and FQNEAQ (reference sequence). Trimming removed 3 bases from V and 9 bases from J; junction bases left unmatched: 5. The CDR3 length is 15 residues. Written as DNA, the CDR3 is TGTGCCAGCAGCTTTTCAACTAGCGGGAGGGGTGAGCAGTTCTTC. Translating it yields CASSFSTSGRGEQFF.

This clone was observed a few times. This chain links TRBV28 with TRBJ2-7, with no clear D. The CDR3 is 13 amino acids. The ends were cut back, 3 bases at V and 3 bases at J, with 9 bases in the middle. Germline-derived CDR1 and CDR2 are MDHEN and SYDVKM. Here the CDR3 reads CASSFPSSYEQYF. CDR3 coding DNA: TGTGCCAGCAGTTTCCCTTCGAGCTACGAGCAGTACTTC.

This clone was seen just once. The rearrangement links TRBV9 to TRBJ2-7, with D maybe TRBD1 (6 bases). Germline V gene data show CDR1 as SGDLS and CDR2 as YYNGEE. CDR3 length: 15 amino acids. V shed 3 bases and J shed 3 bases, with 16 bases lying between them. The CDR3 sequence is CASSEGQDSFYEQYF. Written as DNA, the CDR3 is TGTGCCAGCAGCGAGGGCCAGGACAGCTTCTACGAGCAGTACTTC.

The CDR3 coding sequence is TGTGCCAGCAGCTTAGCGAGAGCCCGGGACACTAGGATACAAGAGACCCAGTACTTC. It encodes CASSLARARDTRIQETQYF. The chain combines TRBV7-6 with TRBJ2-5, with a weak D call TRBD1 (6 bases). This CDR3 comprises 19 residues. Germline lookup yields CDR1 SGHVS and CDR2 FNYEAQ. V gave up 0 bases and J gave up 2 bases, with 22 bases separating them.

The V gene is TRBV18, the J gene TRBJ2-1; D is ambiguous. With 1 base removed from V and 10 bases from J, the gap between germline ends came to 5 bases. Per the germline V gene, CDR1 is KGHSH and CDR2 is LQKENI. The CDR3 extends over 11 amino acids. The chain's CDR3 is CASSPLGEQFF. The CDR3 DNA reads TGTGCCAGCTCACCACTAGGGGAGCAGTTCTTC.

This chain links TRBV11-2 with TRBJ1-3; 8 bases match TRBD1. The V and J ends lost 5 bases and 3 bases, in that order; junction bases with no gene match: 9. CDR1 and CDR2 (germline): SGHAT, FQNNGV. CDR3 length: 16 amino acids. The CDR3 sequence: CASSDGQGRIGNTIYF. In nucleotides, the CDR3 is TGTGCCAGCAGCGATGGACAGGGTCGTATTGGAAACACCATATATTTT.

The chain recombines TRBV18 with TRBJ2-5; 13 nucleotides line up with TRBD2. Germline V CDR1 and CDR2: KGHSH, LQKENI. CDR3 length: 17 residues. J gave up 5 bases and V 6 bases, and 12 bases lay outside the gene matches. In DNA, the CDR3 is TGTGCCAGCTCCCAAAGAAGGACTAGCGGGAGTGGGGAGACCCAGTACTTC. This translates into CASSQRRTSGSGETQYF.

The CDR3 is CASKDSGSYEQYF. In DNA form, the CDR3 reads TGCGCCAGCAAGGACAGTGGTTCCTACGAGCAGTACTTC. The gene calls are TRBV5-1 and TRBJ2-7, with D possibly TRBD1 on 6 matching bases. The germline gives CDR1 SGHRS, CDR2 YFSETQ. The V end was cut by 6 bases, the J end by 1 base, with 11 bases between. The CDR3 spans 13 residues. The full variable domain, its missing parts supplied by reference TRBV5-1 and TRBJ2-7, is KAGVTQTPRYLIKTRGQQVTLSCSPISGHRSVSWYQQTPGQGLQFLFEYFSETQRNKGNFPGRFSGRQFSNSRSEMNVSTLELGDSALYLCASKDSGSYEQYFGPGTRLTVT.

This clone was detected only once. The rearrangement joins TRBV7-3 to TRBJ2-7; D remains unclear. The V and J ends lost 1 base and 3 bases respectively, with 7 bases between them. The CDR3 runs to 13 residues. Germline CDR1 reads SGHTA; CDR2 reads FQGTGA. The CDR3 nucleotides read TGTGCCAGCAGCTTAAACGACGGCTACGAGCAGTACTTC. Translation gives CASSLNDGYEQYF.

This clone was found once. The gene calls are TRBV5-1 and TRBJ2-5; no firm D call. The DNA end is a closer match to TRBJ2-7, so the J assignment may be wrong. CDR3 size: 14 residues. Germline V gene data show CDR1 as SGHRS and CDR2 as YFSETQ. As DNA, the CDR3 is TGCGCCAGCAGCTTGGCCAGGTCTGGCTACGAGCAGTACTTC. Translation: CASSLARSGYEQYF.

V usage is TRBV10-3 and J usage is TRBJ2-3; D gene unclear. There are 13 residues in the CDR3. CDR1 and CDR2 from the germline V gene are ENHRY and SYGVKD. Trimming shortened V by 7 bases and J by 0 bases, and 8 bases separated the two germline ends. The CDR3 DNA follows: TGTGCCATCAAGGAAACCAGCACAGATACGCAGTATTTT. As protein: CAIKETSTDTQYF.

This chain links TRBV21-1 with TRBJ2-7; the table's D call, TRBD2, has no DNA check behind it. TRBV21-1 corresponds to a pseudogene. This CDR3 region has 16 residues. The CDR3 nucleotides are TGTGCCAGCAGCAAAACGAGCGGGAGTGAGTCCTGTGAGCAGTACTTC. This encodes CASSKTSGSESCEQYF.

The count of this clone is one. CDR3 residues: CASSHSEREGWTDTQYF. For the CDR3, the DNA is TGTGCCAGCAGCCACAGTGAGCGGGAGGGGTGGACAGATACGCAGTATTTT. The J gene is TRBJ2-3, the V gene TRBV7-2, with TRBD2 matching over 10 bases. Germline CDR1 is SGHTA and CDR2 is FQGNSA. The CDR3 loop spans 17 amino acids. J was trimmed by 3 bases and V by 5 bases; bases with no gene match: 11.